One sample yielded the 20 T cell receptor beta chains listed below, sequenced in a study of T-cell reconstitution after alpha-beta-depleted transplantation in children. Library preparation (for TCRbeta) was performed with unique molecular identifiers. TCRdb analysed the PCR reads with MiXCR anew, one entry per CDR3 protein. The repertoire holds about 610,000 distinct CDR3 sequences, with over 9.5% as singletons. Sequencing used PBMCs from the stem cell graft donor, obtained from the stem cell graft. All receptors come from a human donor who donated a stem cell graft to a child with acute myeloid leukemia.

This clonotype came up many times. The rearrangement joins TRBV29-1 to TRBJ1-1; D gene ambiguous. V lost 4 bases to trimming and J lost 7 bases, with 10 bases between them. Germline CDR1 reads SQVTM; CDR2 reads ANQGSEA. The CDR3 consists of 11 residues. CDR3 amino acids: CSVAGGYEAFF. The CDR3 region has the DNA TGCAGCGTTGCAGGCGGGTATGAAGCTTTCTTT.

In this sample, this clonotype turned up a few times. The rearrangement links TRBV27 to TRBJ1-2; D is unresolved. The germline V and J ends were trimmed by 3 bases and 2 bases, with 7 bases remaining between them. The length of the CDR3 is 13 residues. Germline V CDR1 and CDR2: MNHEY, SMNVEV (reference sequence). CDR3 DNA sequence: TGTGCCAGCAGTTTCTCCCAAAACTATGGCTACACCTTC. It yields the protein CASSFSQNYGYTF.

This chain joins TRBV5-8 and TRBJ2-1; 16 bases match TRBD2. In germline, CDR1 is SGHTS, CDR2 YDEGEE. With V trimmed by 7 bases and J by 9 bases, 13 bases remained unmatched. CDR3 size: 17 residues. CDR3 DNA sequence: TGTGCCAGCTTCATTCCGGGACTAGCGGGAGGGGAGCGTGAGCAGTTCTTC. This gives the protein CASFIPGLAGGEREQFF.

The rearrangement joins TRBV5-4 to TRBJ1-4; no clear D. The length of the CDR3 is 15 residues. Germline CDR1 is SGHNT and CDR2 is YYREEE (reference sequence). V lost 4 bases and J 6 bases, leaving 16 bases between the germline ends. As DNA, the CDR3 is TGTGCCAGCAGCGAGGCGGGAGTCAGTTATGAAAAACTGTTTTTT. Its protein product is CASSEAGVSYEKLFF. Complete variable domain (other parts from reference TRBV5-4 and TRBJ1-4): ETGVTQSPTHLIKTRGQQVTLRCSSQSGHNTVSWYQQALGQGPQFIFQYYREEENGRGNFPPRFSGLQFPNYSSELNVNALELDDSALYLCASSEAGVSYEKLFFGSGTQLSVL.

In this sample, this clonotype turned up many times. This chain joins TRBV5-1 and TRBJ2-7; TRBD2 is a possible D gene (6 bases). The CDR3 is 13 residues long. Trimming left V 4 bases short and J 2 bases short, with 10 bases between. Per the germline V gene, CDR1 is SGHRS and CDR2 is YFSETQ. CDR3 DNA: TGCGCCAGCAGCGGAAGGGAGGCCTACGAGCAGTACTTC. It codes for CASSGREAYEQYF.

This clonotype was recorded a few times. The chain recombines TRBV9 with TRBJ2-5; D not resolved. This CDR3 spans 16 amino acids. Trimming removed 0 bases at V and 5 bases at J, with 17 bases between. Germline CDR1 and CDR2: SGDLS and YYNGEE. CDR3 amino acids: CASSVASRSSGETQYF. The CDR3 DNA is TGTGCCAGCAGCGTAGCTAGTCGGAGTTCTGGGGAGACCCAGTACTTC. The variable domain in full, with the rest retrieved from reference TRBV9 and TRBJ2-5, is DSGVTQTPKHLITATGQRVTLRCSPRSGDLSVYWYQQSLDQGLQFLIQYYNGEERAKGNILERFSAQQFPDLHSELNLSSLELGDSALYFCASSVASRSSGETQYFGPGTRLLVL.

In its sample, this clonotype was seen many times. V gene TRBV6-2 or TRBV6-3 combines with J gene TRBJ1-2, with D uncertain. Germline CDR1 is MNHEY and CDR2 is SVGEGT. Trimming removed 4 bases at V and 3 bases at J, with 15 bases between. The length of the CDR3 is 15 residues. Written as DNA, the CDR3 is TGTGCCAGCAGTTCCCCTGACGTGGATTACTATGGCTACACCTTC. Encoded protein: CASSSPDVDYYGYTF.

The rearrangement uses TRBV12-3 or TRBV12-4 and TRBJ1-4, with D perhaps TRBD1 (5 bases). The CDR3 totals 12 residues. Trimming took 3 bases from V and 10 from J, leaving 9 bases between them. Here the CDR3 reads CASSFQRGKLFF. Written as DNA, the CDR3 is TGTGCCAGCAGTTTCCAGAGGGGAAAACTGTTTTTT.

This clonotype was seen a few times. The J gene is TRBJ1-6, the V gene TRBV7-9; a possible D gene is TRBD1 (6 bases). This CDR3 region has 13 residues. Germline V gene data show CDR1 as SEHNR and CDR2 as FQNEAQ (reference sequence). V lost 5 bases and J lost 10, with 12 bases in between. CDR3 nucleotides: TGTGCCAGCAGCCCCTGGACAGAATCACCCCTCCACTTT. It translates to CASSPWTESPLHF. Combining the CDR3 with reference TRBV7-9 and TRBJ1-6 gives the whole variable domain DTGVSQNPRHKITKRGQNVTFRCDPISEHNRLYWYRQTLGQGPEFLTYFQNEAQLEKSRLLSDRFSAERPKGSFSTLEIQRTEQGDSAMYLCASSPWTESPLHFGNGTRLTVT.

Comments on this clonotype: A much larger clone differs from this one at a single base, so this may be a read error. This chain joins TRBV29-1 and TRBJ2-1; a weak D match, TRBD1 (6 bases). The length of the CDR3 is 13 residues. Looked up from germline, CDR1 is SQVTM and CDR2 is ANQGSEA. CDR3 bases: TGCAGCGTCTCTCAGGGGACCTACAATGAGCCGTTCTTC. Translation: CSVSQGTYNEPFF.

A word on this clonotype: One end of the junction fails to match germline, which may point to a read error. This chain uses TRBV20-1 with TRBJ2-5; the match to TRBD1 covers 12 bases. The length of the CDR3 is 15 residues. Germline CDR1 DFQATT, CDR2 SNEGSKA (reference sequence). CDR3 protein: CSARGGTGGSETQYF. Here the CDR3 DNA reads TGCAGTGCAAGAGGTGGGACAGGGGGCTCGGAGACCCAGTACTTC.

The chain links TRBV7-8 to TRBJ2-7; 11 nucleotides line up with TRBD2. V shed 5 bases, J shed 6 bases, and the junction held 6 bases outside the gene matches. The CDR3 sequence is 14 residues long. Germline V gene sequence: CDR1 SGHVS, CDR2 FQNEAQ. The CDR3 DNA is TGTGCCAGCAGCCCGTTAGCGGGAGGGGGCGAGCAGTACTTC. It translates to CASSPLAGGGEQYF. Using reference TRBV7-8 and TRBJ2-7 for the parts outside the CDR3, the full variable domain is GAGVSQSPRYKVAKRGQDVALRCDPISGHVSLFWYQQALGQGPEFLTYFQNEAQLDKSGLPSDRFFAERPEGSVSTLKIQRTQQEDSAVYLCASSPLAGGGEQYFGPGTRLTVT.

Remarks on this clonotype: The CDR3 end shows no conserved phenylalanine or tryptophan, and so a read error is likely. The rearrangement joins TRBV3-1 to TRBJ2-2; D unresolved. Trimming removed 4 bases from V and 3 bases from J, with 9 bases in between. This CDR3 is built from 14 residues. Per germline, CDR1 LGHDT and CDR2 YNNKEL (reference sequence). CDR3 loop: CASSPAQHTGELFC. The CDR3 nucleotides are TGTGCCAGCAGCCCTGCGCAACACACCGGGGAGCTGTTTTGT.

V gene TRBV12-3 or TRBV12-4 combines with J gene TRBJ1-5, with TRBD1 as a possible D gene (5 bases). V lost 7 bases and J 6 bases, leaving 16 bases between the germline ends. The CDR3 contains 14 residues. The CDR3 here is CASTLWGLGQPQHF. The CDR3 coding sequence is TGTGCCAGCACCTTGTGGGGACTGGGTCAGCCCCAGCATTTT.

Ten or more counts support this clonotype. This chain connects TRBV20-1 to TRBJ1-3, with a weak D call TRBD1 (5 bases). With 5 bases removed from V and 0 bases from J, the gap between germline ends came to 14 bases. Germline CDR1 and CDR2: DFQATT and SNEGSKA (reference sequence). The CDR3 runs to 15 residues. As DNA, the CDR3 is TGCAGTGCTTCCCAGACAGCCAGCTCTGGAAACACCATATATTTT. It translates to CSASQTASSGNTIYF.

The V and J genes are TRBV6-1 and TRBJ2-7, with D perhaps TRBD2 (6 bases). This CDR3 region has 14 residues. CDR1 and CDR2 from the germline V gene are MNHNS and SASEGT. Trimming took off 10 bases at V and 1 base at J, with 17 bases between the two ends. This chain's CDR3 is CATRRVAESYEQYF. CDR3 nucleotides: TGTGCCACCCGGAGGGTAGCGGAATCCTACGAGCAGTACTTC.

This clonotype has a count of ten or more. V usage is TRBV6-5 and J usage is TRBJ2-5; TRBD2 aligns across 7 bases. V dropped 8 bases and J dropped 6; count of bases not matched to a gene: 12. From germline, CDR1 is MNHEY and CDR2 SVGAGI. The CDR3 extends over 14 amino acids. The CDR3 sequence is CASGSGRALKTQYF. CDR3 bases: TGTGCCAGCGGGTCGGGGAGGGCTTTGAAGACCCAGTACTTC.

The chain employs TRBV20-1 and TRBJ2-1; 10 nucleotides match TRBD2. The CDR3 covers 15 residues. CDR1 DFQATT and CDR2 SNEGSKA come from the germline V gene (reference sequence). V was pared by 3 bases and J by 1 base, with 3 bases of the junction left unmatched. CDR3 DNA sequence: TGCAGTGCTAGGGGACTAGCGAGTTCCTACAATGAGCAGTTCTTC. Translation gives CSARGLASSYNEQFF.

This clonotype was observed a handful of times. V is TRBV5-6 and J is TRBJ2-1, with TRBD1 matching over 10 bases. In germline, CDR1 is SGHDT, CDR2 YYEEEE. CDR3 length equals 14 residues. V lost 6 bases and J lost 8; bases outside the gene matches: 8. The CDR3 bases are TGTGCCAGCACCATGACAGGGGGCGGCGATGAGCAGTTCTTC. This codes for CASTMTGGGDEQFF.

This clonotype was seen a handful of times. This chain uses TRBV4-2 with TRBJ2-3, with D tentatively TRBD2 (5 bases). In germline, CDR1 is LGHNA, CDR2 YNFKEQ. Trimming stripped 4 bases from V and 0 bases from J, with 11 bases between. The CDR3 loop spans 15 amino acids. CDR3 in amino acids: CASSPQRSSTDTQYF. The DNA for the CDR3 is TGTGCCAGCAGCCCGCAGCGGTCCAGCACAGATACGCAGTATTTT.